One sample yielded the 28 T cell receptor beta chains listed below, sequenced in a study of regulatory T cells in long-lasting Graves disease. Time point indicated: persistent/refractory GD, antithyroid drugs over 5 years with positive TRAb. There was RNA extracted from PBMCs, and the TCR library was made from it. Arm-PCR of CDR3 regions and iRepertoire HTBI primers were the basis on which TCR beta libraries were built. In TCRdb, the multiplex PCR reads were re-called with MiXCR into one record per CDR3 protein. The table includes over 650,000 distinct CDR3 sequences, about 32% detected once. The source was peripheral blood mononuclear cells (PBMCs), collected when the disease was refractory, from a patient treated with antithyroid drugs. The receptors derive from a female donor with Graves disease.

The V and J genes are TRBV12-3 or TRBV12-4 and TRBJ2-2, with D perhaps TRBD2 (6 bases). This CDR3 contains 18 residues. Trimming shortened V by 3 bases and J by 3 bases, and 20 bases separated the two germline ends. CDR3 sequence reads: CASSFPLAWSKDTGELFF. CDR3 sequence (DNA): TGTGCCAGCAGTTTTCCCCTAGCGTGGAGTAAAGACACCGGGGAGCTGTTTTTT.

The chain couples TRBV6-1 to TRBJ2-2; D is perhaps TRBD1 (6 bases). Germline V lookup: CDR1 MNHNS, CDR2 SASEGT. V was trimmed by 7 bases and J by 1 base, leaving 13 bases between them. The CDR3 is 15 residues long. The CDR3 spells CASNSRGLNTGELFF. The CDR3 region has the DNA TGTGCCAGCAACTCCAGGGGCTTGAACACCGGGGAGCTGTTTTTT.

This clonotype occurred a few times. The rearrangement uses TRBV19 and TRBJ2-1; no firm D call. V was cut by 0 bases and J by 4 bases, with 10 bases left in between. Germline CDR1 reads LNHDA; CDR2 reads SQIVND (reference sequence). This CDR3 has 15 amino acids. In DNA, the CDR3 is TGTGCCAGTAGTATAGAGGGCTTTGGATACAATGAGCAGTTCTTC. Amino acid sequence: CASSIEGFGYNEQFF.

There are many counts of this clonotype. The chain couples TRBV28 to TRBJ1-2, with a tentative D call TRBD1 (6 bases). Per germline, CDR1 MDHEN and CDR2 SYDVKM. V lost 6 bases and J 7 bases, leaving 15 bases between the germline ends. This CDR3 has 13 residues. CDR3 coding DNA: TGTGCCAGCAGCCTGCCGGGGGCGAGTGGCTACACCTTC. This encodes CASSLPGASGYTF.

This chain connects TRBV12-3 or TRBV12-4 to TRBJ2-7; D call uncertain. This CDR3 is 15 amino acids long. V gave up 4 bases and J gave up 0 bases, with 13 bases separating them. CDR3 DNA: TGTGCCAGCAGTTATACACAGCTTAGCTCCTACGAGCAGTACTTC. It yields the protein CASSYTQLSSYEQYF.

This chain uses TRBV12-3 or TRBV12-4 with TRBJ1-1; D is perhaps TRBD1 (6 bases). V was clipped by 4 bases and J by 1 base, with 10 bases between them. The CDR3 runs 14 residues. This chain's CDR3 is CASSWGHQNTEAFF. CDR3 DNA: TGTGCCAGCAGTTGGGGACACCAGAACACTGAAGCTTTCTTT.

The rearrangement uses TRBV29-1 and TRBJ2-7; weak D call: TRBD2 (6 bases). CDR3 size: 16 residues. The V gene's germline CDR1 is SQVTM and CDR2 ANQGSEA. V shed 6 bases and J shed 1 base, with 22 bases lying between them. The CDR3: CSVDSPSGGTSYEQYF. CDR3 in DNA: TGCAGCGTCGACTCACCCTCCGGCGGGACTTCCTACGAGCAGTACTTC.

The CDR3 region is CSSNPGGNTEAFF. The CDR3 nucleotides are TGCAGTTCCAACCCCGGGGGGAACACTGAAGCTTTCTTT. The chain combines TRBV20-1 with TRBJ1-1; perhaps TRBD1 as D (5 bases). Trimming stripped 8 bases from V and 1 base from J, with 14 bases between. CDR3 length: 13 amino acids. The germline V gene has CDR1 DFQATT and CDR2 SNEGSKA (reference sequence).

This clonotype was seen at least ten times. The J gene is TRBJ2-7, the V gene TRBV6-1; 11 nucleotides line up with TRBD1. Germline V gene lookup returns CDR1 MNHNS and CDR2 SASEGT. The V and J ends lost 2 bases and 4 bases, in that order; junction bases with no gene match: 7. The CDR3 is made up of 16 amino acids. The CDR3 here is CASSERRTGGAYEQYF. In DNA form, the CDR3 reads TGTGCCAGCAGTGAAAGGCGGACAGGGGGCGCGTACGAGCAGTACTTC.

The chain has TRBV20-1 and TRBJ1-1, with no clear D. Germline values: CDR1 DFQATT, CDR2 SNEGSKA (reference sequence). Trimming cost V 1 base and J 0 bases, with 6 bases left between them. The CDR3 is 13 amino acids. CDR3 protein: CSARVSVNTEAFF. The CDR3 nucleotides are TGCAGTGCTAGAGTCTCGGTGAACACTGAAGCTTTCTTT.

This sequence joins TRBV29-1 and TRBJ1-2, with D unclear. CDR1 and CDR2 (germline): SQVTM, ANQGSEA. The CDR3 has 11 residues. Trimming cost V 4 bases and J 8 bases, with 11 bases left between them. The CDR3, as DNA: TGCAGCGTTGGCCGATCGGGGGGCTACACCTTC. It encodes CSVGRSGGYTF.

V and J are TRBV6-2 or TRBV6-3 and TRBJ2-2; D not certain. The CDR3 spans 13 residues. V dropped 0 bases and J dropped 7 bases, with 6 bases sitting between them. Germline-derived CDR1 and CDR2 are MNHEY and SVGEGT. The CDR3 is CASSYSNGGELFF. The CDR3 DNA follows: TGTGCCAGCAGTTACTCTAATGGCGGGGAGCTGTTTTTT.

This clonotype was seen at least ten times. This rearrangement joins TRBV28 to TRBJ1-2; D is possibly TRBD1 (5 bases). The CDR3 is made up of 14 amino acids. The V end was cut by 1 base, the J end by 8 bases, with 14 bases between. Germline-derived CDR1 and CDR2 are MDHEN and SYDVKM. Here the CDR3 DNA reads TGTGCCAGCAGTTTATTGCCAGGGATGACGGGCTACACCTTC. It specifies CASSLLPGMTGYTF.

Note on this clonotype: A much larger clone differs from this one at a single base, so this may be a read error. The chain employs TRBV28 and TRBJ1-4; 9 positions match TRBD1. CDR1 MDHEN and CDR2 SYDVKM come from the germline V gene. V shed 4 bases and J 8 bases; nucleotides not matched to a gene: 17. CDR3 length: 18 amino acids. CDR3 sequence (DNA): TGTGCCAGCAGTTGCCTATATGGGGGACAGGGATTGGAGGAAAAACTGTTTTTT. The encoded protein is CASSCLYGGQGLEEKLFF.

The chain carries TRBV6-1 and TRBJ2-7; no clear D gene. V lost 3 bases to trimming and J lost 0 bases, with 12 bases between them. This CDR3 spans 15 amino acids. The germline V gene encodes CDR1 MNHNS and CDR2 SASEGT. The CDR3 protein is CASSDPGGSSYEQYF. The CDR3 DNA reads as TGTGCCAGCAGTGACCCGGGCGGAAGCTCCTACGAGCAGTACTTC.

The rearrangement uses TRBV19 and TRBJ1-6, with 10 bases aligning to TRBD1. The J segment lost 6 bases and the V segment lost 11 bases, leaving 4 bases of the junction unmatched. The CDR3 length is 13 residues. Germline assignment: CDR1 LNHDA and CDR2 SQIVND (reference sequence). CDR3 sequence (DNA): TGTGCCGCCCGGGACAGGGGTAATTCACCCCTCCACTTT. It yields the protein CAARDRGNSPLHF.

This clonotype was seen repeatedly, ten times or more. This chain joins TRBV12-3 or TRBV12-4 and TRBJ1-2, with unresolved D. The CDR3 has 11 amino acids. V dropped 8 bases and J dropped 8 bases, with 12 bases sitting between them. The CDR3 here is CASSPSRGYTF. For the CDR3, the DNA is TGTGCCAGCTCCCCTTCGCGAGGCTACACCTTC.

Worth noting for this clonotype: In this CDR3 the conserved last residue, phenylalanine or tryptophan, is missing, so a read error is likely. V and J are TRBV12-3 or TRBV12-4 and TRBJ1-2, with a possible D match to TRBD1 (6 bases). The V end was cut by 6 bases, the J end by 4 bases, with 12 bases between. The CDR3 is 13 amino acids. CDR3 in amino acids: CASREGQAYGYTL. CDR3 coding DNA: TGTGCCAGCAGGGAGGGACAAGCCTATGGCTACACCCTC.

The chain carries TRBV12-3 or TRBV12-4 and TRBJ2-6; D not resolved. This CDR3 comprises 14 residues. Trimming pared 6 bases from V and 5 bases from J, leaving 11 bases between. CDR3 amino acids: CASSVGSRANVLTF. The CDR3 DNA reads as TGTGCCAGCAGCGTGGGCTCGCGGGCCAACGTCCTGACTTTC.

This clonotype appeared many times. The chain uses TRBV2 and TRBJ2-5; D is uncertain. The CDR3 totals 11 residues. Germline V gene sequence: CDR1 SNHLY, CDR2 FYNNEI. The V end lost 4 bases, the J end lost 4 bases, and 4 bases lay between the germline ends. The chain's CDR3 is CASSVSETQYF. Written as DNA, the CDR3 is TGTGCCAGCAGTGTTTCAGAGACCCAGTACTTC.

As regards this clonotype: At one end the junction does not follow the germline gene, possibly because of a read error. The gene calls are TRBV7-4 and TRBJ2-2; D is perhaps TRBD1 (5 bases). Germline CDR1 is SGHVT and CDR2 is SQSDAQ. There are 18 residues in the CDR3. This chain's CDR3 is CAGSLGWAGSANTGELFF. In nucleotides, the CDR3 is TGTGCCGGCAGCTTAGGGTGGGCAGGGTCGGCGAACACCGGGGAGCTGTTTTTT.

The rearrangement joins TRBV6-1 to TRBJ2-7; the match to TRBD2 covers 7 bases. Per germline, CDR1 MNHNS and CDR2 SASEGT. The CDR3 loop spans 13 amino acids. Losses at the gene ends were 6 bases for V and 2 bases for J; bases not matched to a gene: 4. This CDR3 reads CASRRGSAYEQYF. In DNA, the CDR3 is TGTGCCAGCAGGCGGGGGAGCGCCTACGAGCAGTACTTC.

This clonotype was recorded a few times. The chain couples TRBV29-1 to TRBJ1-1; D possibly corresponds to TRBD1 (6 bases). The CDR3 is 14 residues long. Trimming removed 3 bases at V and 5 bases at J, with 16 bases between. Germline V gene lookup returns CDR1 SQVTM and CDR2 ANQGSEA. The CDR3 sequence: CSVDQRGGRTEAFF. The CDR3 DNA reads TGCAGCGTTGATCAAAGGGGGGGTCGAACTGAAGCTTTCTTT.

This clonotype appeared a few times. The chain links TRBV20-1 to TRBJ1-1, with D possibly being TRBD1 (5 bases). Germline CDR1 is DFQATT and CDR2 is SNEGSKA (reference sequence). Trimming pared 1 base from V and 3 bases from J, leaving 6 bases between. The CDR3 is made up of 12 amino acids. Here the CDR3 reads CSARGQYTEAFF. The CDR3 DNA reads as TGCAGTGCTAGAGGACAGTACACTGAAGCTTTCTTT.

This clonotype was detected many times. The rearrangement links TRBV5-1 to TRBJ1-6; no clear D. The CDR3 runs 14 residues. Between the trimmed V and J ends, which lost 4 bases and 8 bases, there was a span of 13 bases. Germline values: CDR1 SGHRS, CDR2 YFSETQ. CDR3 bases: TGCGCCAGCAGCGTGAGCACACGGGATTCACCCCTCCACTTT. This encodes CASSVSTRDSPLHF.

J is TRBJ1-1 and V is TRBV20-1, with D hard to call. Germline CDR1 is DFQATT and CDR2 is SNEGSKA (reference sequence). Trimming left V 6 bases short and J 1 base short, with 9 bases between. This CDR3 has 12 amino acids. CDR3 sequence (DNA): TGCAGTGCCCTACTCCCGAACACTGAAGCTTTCTTT. It specifies CSALLPNTEAFF.

The chain is built from TRBV20-1 and TRBJ1-5; weak D call: TRBD1 (6 bases). V dropped 3 bases and J dropped 0 bases, with 12 bases sitting between them. Germline loops: CDR1 DFQATT, CDR2 SNEGSKA (reference sequence). The CDR3 loop spans 15 amino acids. This chain's CDR3 is CSARTTGYSNQPQHF. CDR3 DNA sequence: TGCAGTGCTAGGACAACAGGGTATAGCAATCAGCCCCAGCATTTT.

This chain connects TRBV10-3 to TRBJ2-5, with 9 nucleotides matching TRBD2. J was trimmed by 3 bases and V by 4 bases; bases with no gene match: 6. Germline V gene data show CDR1 as ENHRY and CDR2 as SYGVKD. The CDR3 is 15 residues long. CDR3 in amino acids: CAISVAGVFEETQYF. The CDR3, as DNA: TGTGCCATCAGTGTAGCGGGGGTCTTTGAAGAGACCCAGTACTTC.